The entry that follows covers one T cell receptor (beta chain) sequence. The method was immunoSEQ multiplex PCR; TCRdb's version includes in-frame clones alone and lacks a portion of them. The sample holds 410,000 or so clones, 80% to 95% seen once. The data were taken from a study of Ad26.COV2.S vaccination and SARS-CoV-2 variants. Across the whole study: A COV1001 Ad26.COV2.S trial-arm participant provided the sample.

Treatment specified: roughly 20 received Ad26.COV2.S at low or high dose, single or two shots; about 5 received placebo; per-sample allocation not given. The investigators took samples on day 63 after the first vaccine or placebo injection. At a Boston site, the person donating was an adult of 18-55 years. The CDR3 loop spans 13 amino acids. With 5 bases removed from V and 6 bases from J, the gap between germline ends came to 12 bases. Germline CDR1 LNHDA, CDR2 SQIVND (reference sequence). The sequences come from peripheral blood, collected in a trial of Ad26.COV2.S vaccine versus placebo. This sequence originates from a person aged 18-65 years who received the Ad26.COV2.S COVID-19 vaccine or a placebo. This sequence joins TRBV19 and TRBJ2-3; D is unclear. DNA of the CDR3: TGTGCCAGTAGTCACCCCTCCGGGGATACGCAGTATTTT. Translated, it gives CASSHPSGDTQYF.